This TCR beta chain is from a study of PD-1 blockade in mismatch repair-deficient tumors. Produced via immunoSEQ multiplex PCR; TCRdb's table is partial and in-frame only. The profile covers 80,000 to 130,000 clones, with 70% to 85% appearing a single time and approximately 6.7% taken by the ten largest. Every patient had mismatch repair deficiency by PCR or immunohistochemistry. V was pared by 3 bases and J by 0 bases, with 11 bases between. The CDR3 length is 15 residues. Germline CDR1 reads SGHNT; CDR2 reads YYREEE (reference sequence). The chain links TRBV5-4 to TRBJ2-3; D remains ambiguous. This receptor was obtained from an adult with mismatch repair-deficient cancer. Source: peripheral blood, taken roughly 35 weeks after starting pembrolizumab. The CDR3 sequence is CASSYSPTSTDTQYF. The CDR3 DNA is TGTGCCAGCAGCTACTCGCCAACTAGCACAGATACGCAGTATTTT.